One T cell receptor beta chain is described in this entry. What it binds is not known. CDR1 SEHNR and CDR2 FQNEAQ come from the germline V gene (reference sequence). V dropped 0 bases and J dropped 7 bases, with 18 bases sitting between them. This CDR3 spans 16 amino acids. These data are taken from a study of cytomegalovirus exposure and HLA in healthy donors. In the study overall: Of approximately 400 genotyped donors, around 84% clustered with self-reported Caucasian donors. Study conclusions and caveats: Associated with HLA alleles at 0.05 false discovery rate in a later analysis were 17,000 or so TCR beta sequences. Within a later analysis, the majority of CMV-associated TCR beta chains appeared HLA-restricted.

PCR was performed using 60 Vbeta and 13 Jbeta primers. Some clones are missing from TCRdb's copy, which holds only in-frame ones; the method was immunoSEQ multiplex PCR. The repertoire holds about 170,000 clones, with 60% to 80% as singletons. This chain links TRBV7-9 with TRBJ1-2; D may be TRBD1 (5 bases). This receptor was identified in a woman aged 50 to 60 in good health and CMV-seropositive. The sample consisted of PBMCs. DNA of the CDR3: TGTGCCAGCAGCTTAGCCGCCTACGGGGGTTCGGGTGGCTACACCTTC. Amino acids: CASSLAAYGGSGGYTF.